This T cell receptor beta chain was found in a study of CD8+CD57+ T cells in acquired aplastic anemia. TCR beta VDJ and CDR3 profiles were obtained from a genomic DNA template. TCRdb re-called the reads with MiXCR, one entry per CDR3 protein. The sample carries about 40,000 distinct CDR3 sequences, roughly 63% recorded once. Before being chosen for sequencing, patients had shown CD8+CD57+ cell expansion by flow cytometry. Sequencing was carried out using sorted CD4+, CD8+, or CD8+CD57+ T cells (not recorded which) from PBMCs. The clonotype was recovered from a human donor with aplastic anemia.

The CDR3 spells CAISGQGIRQPQHF. In DNA form, the CDR3 reads TGTGCCATCAGCGGACAGGGGATTAGGCAGCCCCAGCATTTT. The rearrangement links TRBV10-3 to TRBJ1-5; 9 bases line up with TRBD1. Germline loops: CDR1 ENHRY, CDR2 SYGVKD. This CDR3 spans 14 amino acids. Trimming cost V 6 bases and J 7 bases; bases outside gene matches: 7.